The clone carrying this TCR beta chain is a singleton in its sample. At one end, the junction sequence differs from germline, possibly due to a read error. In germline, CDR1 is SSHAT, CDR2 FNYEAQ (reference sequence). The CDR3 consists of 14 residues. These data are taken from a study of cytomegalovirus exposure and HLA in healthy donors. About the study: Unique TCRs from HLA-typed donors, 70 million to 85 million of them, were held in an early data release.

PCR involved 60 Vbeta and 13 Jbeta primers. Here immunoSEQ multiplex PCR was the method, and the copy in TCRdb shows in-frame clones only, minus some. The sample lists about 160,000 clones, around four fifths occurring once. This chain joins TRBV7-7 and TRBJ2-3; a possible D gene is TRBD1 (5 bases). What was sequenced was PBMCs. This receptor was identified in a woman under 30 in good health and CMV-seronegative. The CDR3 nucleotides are TGTGCTAGCAGCCCGACAGAGAGCACAGATACGCAGTATTTT. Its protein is CASSPTESTDTQYF.